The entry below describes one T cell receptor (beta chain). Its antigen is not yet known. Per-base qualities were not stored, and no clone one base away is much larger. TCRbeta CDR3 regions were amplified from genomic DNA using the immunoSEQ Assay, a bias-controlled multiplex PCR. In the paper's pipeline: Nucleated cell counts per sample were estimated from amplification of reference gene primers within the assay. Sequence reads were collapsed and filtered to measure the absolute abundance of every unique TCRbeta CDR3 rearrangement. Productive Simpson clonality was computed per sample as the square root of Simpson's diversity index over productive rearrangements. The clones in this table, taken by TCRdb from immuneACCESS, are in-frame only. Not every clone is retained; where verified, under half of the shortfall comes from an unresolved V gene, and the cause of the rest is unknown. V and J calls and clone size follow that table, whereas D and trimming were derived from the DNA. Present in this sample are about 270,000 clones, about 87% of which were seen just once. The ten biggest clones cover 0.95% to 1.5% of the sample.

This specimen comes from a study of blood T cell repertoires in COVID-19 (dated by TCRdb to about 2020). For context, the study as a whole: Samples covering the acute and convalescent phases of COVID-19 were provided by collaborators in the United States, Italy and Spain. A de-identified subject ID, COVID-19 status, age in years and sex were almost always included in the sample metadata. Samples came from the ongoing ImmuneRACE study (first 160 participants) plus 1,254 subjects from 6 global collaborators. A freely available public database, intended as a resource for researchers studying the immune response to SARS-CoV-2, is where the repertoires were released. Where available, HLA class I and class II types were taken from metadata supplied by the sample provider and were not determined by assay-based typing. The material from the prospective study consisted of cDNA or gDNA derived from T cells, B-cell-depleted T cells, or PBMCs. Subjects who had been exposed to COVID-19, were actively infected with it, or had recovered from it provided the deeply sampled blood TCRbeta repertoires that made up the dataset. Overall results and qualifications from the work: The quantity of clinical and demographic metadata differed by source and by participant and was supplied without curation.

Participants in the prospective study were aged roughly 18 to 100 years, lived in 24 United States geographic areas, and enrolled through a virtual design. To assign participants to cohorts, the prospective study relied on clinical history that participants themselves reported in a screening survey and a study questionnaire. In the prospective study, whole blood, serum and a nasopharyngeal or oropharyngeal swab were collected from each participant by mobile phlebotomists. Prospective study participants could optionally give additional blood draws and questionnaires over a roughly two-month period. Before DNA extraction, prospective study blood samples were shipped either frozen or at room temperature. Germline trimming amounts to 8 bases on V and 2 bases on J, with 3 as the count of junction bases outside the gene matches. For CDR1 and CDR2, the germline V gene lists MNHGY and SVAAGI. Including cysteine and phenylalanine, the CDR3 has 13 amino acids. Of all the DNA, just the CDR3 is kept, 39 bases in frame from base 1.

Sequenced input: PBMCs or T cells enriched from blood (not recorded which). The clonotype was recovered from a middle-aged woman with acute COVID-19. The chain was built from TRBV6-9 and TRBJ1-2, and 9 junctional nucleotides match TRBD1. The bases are TGTGCCAGCGCGACAGGGGGGAACTATGGCTACACCTTC. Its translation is CASATGGNYGYTF.